This entry describes one TCR beta chain. Its cognate antigen is unknown. This CDR3 has 14 residues. Losses at the gene ends were 4 bases for V and 9 bases for J; bases not matched to a gene: 11. Looked up from germline, CDR1 is SGHRS and CDR2 is YFSETQ. This record comes from a study of shared clonotypes between healthy human individuals. Overall study: Each donor's CD8 memory used one plate, CD8 naive two, each CD4 subset three.

Findings and limits, study-wide: Clonotype sharing across a few donors was observed for about 4.8% of naive CD4 clonotypes. Relative to their counterparts shared across all four donors, non-shared clonotypes exhibited diminished generation probabilities.

Sequenced by immunoSEQ multiplex PCR; TCRdb stores in-frame clones only, minus some. The sample consists of some 2,100,000 clones, 95% of them appearing once. A split of CD4+ cells into CD45RA+ naive and CD45RA-negative memory subsets was performed. The receptor comes from a man between 18 and 29 years old in good health. The chain combines TRBV5-1 with TRBJ2-7; 9 bases align to TRBD2. The sequenced sample consisted of naive CD4+ T cells sorted from blood. Described subset: CD45RA+ positively selected. In nucleotides, the CDR3 is TGCGCCAGCAGCCCGGGGCCAGCGGGAGGCCCGCAGTACTTC. It is translated as CASSPGPAGGPQYF.